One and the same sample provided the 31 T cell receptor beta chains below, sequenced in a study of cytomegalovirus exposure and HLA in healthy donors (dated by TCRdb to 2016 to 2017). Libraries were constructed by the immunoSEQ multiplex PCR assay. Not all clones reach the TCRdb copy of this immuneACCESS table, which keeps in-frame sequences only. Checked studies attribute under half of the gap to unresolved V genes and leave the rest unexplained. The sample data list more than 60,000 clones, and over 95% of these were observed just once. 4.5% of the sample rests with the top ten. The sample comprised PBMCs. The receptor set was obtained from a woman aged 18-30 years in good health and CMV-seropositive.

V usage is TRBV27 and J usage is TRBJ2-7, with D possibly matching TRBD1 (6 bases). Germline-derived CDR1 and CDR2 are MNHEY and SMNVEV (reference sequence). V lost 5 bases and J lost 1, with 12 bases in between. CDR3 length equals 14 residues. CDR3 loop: CASSPSTGSYEQYF. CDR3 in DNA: TGTGCCAGCAGTCCCTCAACAGGGTCCTACGAGCAGTACTTC.

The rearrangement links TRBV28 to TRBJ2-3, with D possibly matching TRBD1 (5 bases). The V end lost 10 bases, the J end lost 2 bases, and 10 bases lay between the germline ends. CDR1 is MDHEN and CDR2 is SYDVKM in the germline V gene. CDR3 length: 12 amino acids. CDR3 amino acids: CATLGATDTQYF. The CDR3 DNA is TGTGCCACCCTAGGGGCCACAGATACGCAGTATTTT.

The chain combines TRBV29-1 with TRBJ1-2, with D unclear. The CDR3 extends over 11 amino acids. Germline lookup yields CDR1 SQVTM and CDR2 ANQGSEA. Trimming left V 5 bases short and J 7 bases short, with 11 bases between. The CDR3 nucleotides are TGCAGCGTTCAGTATCGGGGTGGCTACACCTTC. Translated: CSVQYRGGYTF.

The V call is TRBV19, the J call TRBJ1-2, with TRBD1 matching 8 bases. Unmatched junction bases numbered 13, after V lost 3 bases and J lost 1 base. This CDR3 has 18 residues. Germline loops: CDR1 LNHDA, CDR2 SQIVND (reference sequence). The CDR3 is CASSIPDRGQLDNYGYTF. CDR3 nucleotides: TGTGCCAGTAGTATTCCCGACAGGGGACAGCTCGATAACTATGGCTACACCTTC.

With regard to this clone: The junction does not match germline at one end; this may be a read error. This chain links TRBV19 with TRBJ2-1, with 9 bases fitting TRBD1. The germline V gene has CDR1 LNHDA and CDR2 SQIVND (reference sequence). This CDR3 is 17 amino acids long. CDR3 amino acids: CASRDLTGTGSFNEQFF. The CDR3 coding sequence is TGTGCCAGTAGGGACCTCACCGGGACAGGGTCCTTCAATGAGCAGTTCTTC.

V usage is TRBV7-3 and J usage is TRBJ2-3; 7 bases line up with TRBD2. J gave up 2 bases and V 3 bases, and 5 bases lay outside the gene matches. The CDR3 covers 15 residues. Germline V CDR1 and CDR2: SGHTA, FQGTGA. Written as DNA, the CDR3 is TGTGCCAGCAGCTTTGGTAGCGGGTACACAGATACGCAGTATTTT. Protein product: CASSFGSGYTDTQYF.

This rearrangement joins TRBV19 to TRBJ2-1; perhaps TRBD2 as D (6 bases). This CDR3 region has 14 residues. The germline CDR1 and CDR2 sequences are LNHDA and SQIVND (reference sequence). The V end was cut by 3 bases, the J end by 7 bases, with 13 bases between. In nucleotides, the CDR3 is TGTGCCAGTAGTATGGTCGGGAGTAGAAATGAGCAGTTCTTC. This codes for CASSMVGSRNEQFF.

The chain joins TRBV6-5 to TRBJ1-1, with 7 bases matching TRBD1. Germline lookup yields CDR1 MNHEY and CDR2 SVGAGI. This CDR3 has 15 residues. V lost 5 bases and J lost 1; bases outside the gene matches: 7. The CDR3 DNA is TGTGCCAGCAGTCCATGGGACAGATCGAACACTGAAGCTTTCTTT. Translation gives CASSPWDRSNTEAFF.

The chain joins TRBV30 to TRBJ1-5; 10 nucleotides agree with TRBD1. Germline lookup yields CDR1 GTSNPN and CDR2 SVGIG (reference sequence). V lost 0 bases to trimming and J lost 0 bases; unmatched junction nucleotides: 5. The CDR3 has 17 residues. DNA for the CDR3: TGTGCCTGGAGTGTAAAGGACAGGGGGGTTAGCAATCAGCCCCAGCATTTT. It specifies CAWSVKDRGVSNQPQHF.

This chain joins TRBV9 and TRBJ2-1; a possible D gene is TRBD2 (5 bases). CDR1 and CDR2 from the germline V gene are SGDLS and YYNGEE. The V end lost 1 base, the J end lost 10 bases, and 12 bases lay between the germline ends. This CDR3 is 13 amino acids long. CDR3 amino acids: CASSVTSEGEQFF. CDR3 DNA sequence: TGTGCCAGCAGCGTAACGTCCGAGGGAGAGCAGTTCTTC. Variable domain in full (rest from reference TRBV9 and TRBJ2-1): DSGVTQTPKHLITATGQRVTLRCSPRSGDLSVYWYQQSLDQGLQFLIQYYNGEERAKGNILERFSAQQFPDLHSELNLSSLELGDSALYFCASSVTSEGEQFFGPGTRLTVL.

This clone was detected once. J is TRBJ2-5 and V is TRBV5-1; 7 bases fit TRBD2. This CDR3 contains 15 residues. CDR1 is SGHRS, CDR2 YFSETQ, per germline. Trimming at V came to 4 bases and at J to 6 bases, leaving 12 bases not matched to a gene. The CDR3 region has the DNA TGCGCCAGCAGCCTCCGGGGAGGGGCCGAAAAGACCCAGTACTTC. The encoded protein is CASSLRGGAEKTQYF.

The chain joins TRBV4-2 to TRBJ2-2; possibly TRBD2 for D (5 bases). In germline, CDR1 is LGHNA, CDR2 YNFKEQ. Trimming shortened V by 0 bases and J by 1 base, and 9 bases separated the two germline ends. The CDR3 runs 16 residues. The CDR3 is CASSQELRENTGELFF. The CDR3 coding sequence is TGTGCCAGCAGCCAAGAATTGAGGGAGAACACCGGGGAGCTGTTTTTT.

The CDR3 region has the DNA TGCGCCAGCAGCTTAGAGGGACAGGATCTAGGCTACACCTTC. Translating gives CASSLEGQDLGYTF. This chain links TRBV4-1 with TRBJ1-2; 8 bases map to TRBD1. Germline-derived CDR1 and CDR2 are MGHRA and YSYEKL. This CDR3 region has 14 residues. V trimming: 5 bases; J trimming: 8 bases; junction bases outside the gene matches: 10.

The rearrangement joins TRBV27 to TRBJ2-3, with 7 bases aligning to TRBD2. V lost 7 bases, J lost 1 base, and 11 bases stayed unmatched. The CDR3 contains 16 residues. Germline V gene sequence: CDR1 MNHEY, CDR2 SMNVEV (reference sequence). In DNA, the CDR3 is TGTGCCAGCAACCCATTTCTGAGCGGGGGCACAGATACGCAGTATTTT. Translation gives CASNPFLSGGTDTQYF.

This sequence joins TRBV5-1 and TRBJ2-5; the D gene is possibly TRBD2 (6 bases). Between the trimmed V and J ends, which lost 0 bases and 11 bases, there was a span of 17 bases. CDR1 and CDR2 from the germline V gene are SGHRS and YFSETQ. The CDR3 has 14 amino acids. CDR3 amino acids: CASSLDGATREQYF. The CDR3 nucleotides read TGCGCCAGCAGCTTGGACGGCGCCACCCGGGAGCAGTACTTC.

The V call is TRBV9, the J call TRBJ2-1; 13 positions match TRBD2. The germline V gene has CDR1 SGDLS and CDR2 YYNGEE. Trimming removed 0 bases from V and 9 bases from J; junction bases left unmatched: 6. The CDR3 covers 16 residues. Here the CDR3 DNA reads TGTGCCAGCAGCGTAGGTACTAGCGGGAGGGAGGGTGAGCAGTTCTTC. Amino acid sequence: CASSVGTSGREGEQFF.

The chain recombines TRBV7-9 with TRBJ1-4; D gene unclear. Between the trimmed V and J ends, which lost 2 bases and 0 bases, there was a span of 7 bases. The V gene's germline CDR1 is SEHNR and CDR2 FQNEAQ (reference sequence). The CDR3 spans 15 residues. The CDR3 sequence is CASSLSQTTNEKLFF. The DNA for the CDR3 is TGTGCCAGCAGCTTAAGCCAAACAACTAATGAAAAACTGTTTTTT.

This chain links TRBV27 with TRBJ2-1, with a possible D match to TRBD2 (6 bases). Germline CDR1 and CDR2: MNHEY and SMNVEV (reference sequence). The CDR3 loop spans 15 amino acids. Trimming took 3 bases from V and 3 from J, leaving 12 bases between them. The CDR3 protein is CASSFGGLDYNEQFF. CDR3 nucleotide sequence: TGTGCCAGCAGTTTTGGGGGACTTGACTACAATGAGCAGTTCTTC.

The chain's CDR3 is CASSLGTGDEKLFF. The DNA for the CDR3 is TGTGCCAGCTCACTTGGGACAGGGGATGAAAAACTGTTTTTT. The J gene is TRBJ1-4, the V gene TRBV18; 10 nucleotides match TRBD1. V lost 4 bases and J lost 6; bases outside the gene matches: 2. CDR3 length: 14 residues. Germline V gives CDR1 KGHSH, CDR2 LQKENI.

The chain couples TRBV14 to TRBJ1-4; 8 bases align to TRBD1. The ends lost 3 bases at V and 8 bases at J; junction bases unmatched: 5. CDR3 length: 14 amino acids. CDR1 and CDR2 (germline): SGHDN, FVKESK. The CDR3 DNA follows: TGTGCCAGCAGCCATGGACAGGGATGGGAAAAACTGTTTTTT. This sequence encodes CASSHGQGWEKLFF.

The CDR3 region is CASSPSGLRTDTQYF. The CDR3 DNA follows: TGTGCCAGCAGTCCCTCGGGACTACGCACAGATACGCAGTATTTT. The V and J genes are TRBV28 and TRBJ2-3; 7 bases map to TRBD2. The germline V gene has CDR1 MDHEN and CDR2 SYDVKM. This CDR3 has 15 amino acids. V gave up 5 bases and J gave up 1 base; unmatched junction bases: 6. Combining the CDR3 with reference TRBV28 and TRBJ2-3 gives the whole variable domain DVKVTQSSRYLVKRTGEKVFLECVQDMDHENMFWYRQDPGLGLRLIYFSYDVKMKEKGDIPEGYSVSREKKERFSLILESASTNQTSMYLCASSPSGLRTDTQYFGPGTRLTVL.

CDR3 region: CASSLRFLPYEQYF. The CDR3 DNA follows: TGTGCCAGCAGTCTTAGATTCCTTCCCTACGAGCAGTACTTC. This chain joins TRBV28 and TRBJ2-7; D is unclear. The germline V gene has CDR1 MDHEN and CDR2 SYDVKM. The germline V and J ends were trimmed by 5 bases and 2 bases, with 13 bases remaining between them. The CDR3 loop spans 14 amino acids.

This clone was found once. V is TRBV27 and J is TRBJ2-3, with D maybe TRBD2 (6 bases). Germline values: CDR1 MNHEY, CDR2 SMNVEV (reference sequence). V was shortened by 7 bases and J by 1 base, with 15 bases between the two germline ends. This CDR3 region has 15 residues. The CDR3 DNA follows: TGTGCCAGCATCCCTATAGCTAGCGGCACAGATACGCAGTATTTT. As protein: CASIPIASGTDTQYF.

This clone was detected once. The CDR3 nucleotides read TGCGCCAGCAGCCAATCACTGGCAAGGAGGGGAGAGACCCAGTACTTC. Translating it yields CASSQSLARRGETQYF. The chain joins TRBV4-3 to TRBJ2-5; tentative D call: TRBD2 (6 bases). The germline gives CDR1 LGHNA, CDR2 YSLEER. The CDR3 is made up of 16 amino acids. The V and J ends lost 2 bases and 4 bases respectively, with 17 bases between them.

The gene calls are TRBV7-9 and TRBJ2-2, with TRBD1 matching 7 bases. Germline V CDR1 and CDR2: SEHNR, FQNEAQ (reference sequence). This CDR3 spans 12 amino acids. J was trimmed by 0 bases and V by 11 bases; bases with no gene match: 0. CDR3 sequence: CAGTANTGELFF. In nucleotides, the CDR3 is TGTGCCGGGACAGCGAACACCGGGGAGCTGTTTTTT. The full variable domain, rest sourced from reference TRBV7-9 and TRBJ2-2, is DTGVSQNPRHKITKRGQNVTFRCDPISEHNRLYWYRQTLGQGPEFLTYFQNEAQLEKSRLLSDRFSAERPKGSFSTLEIQRTEQGDSAMYLCAGTANTGELFFGEGSRLTVL.

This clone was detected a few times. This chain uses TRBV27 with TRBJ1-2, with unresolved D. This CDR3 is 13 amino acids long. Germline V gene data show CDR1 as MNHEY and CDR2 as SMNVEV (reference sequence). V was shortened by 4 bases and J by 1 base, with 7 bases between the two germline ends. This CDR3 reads CASSSEGNYGYTF. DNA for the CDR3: TGTGCCAGCAGTTCAGAGGGTAACTATGGCTACACCTTC.

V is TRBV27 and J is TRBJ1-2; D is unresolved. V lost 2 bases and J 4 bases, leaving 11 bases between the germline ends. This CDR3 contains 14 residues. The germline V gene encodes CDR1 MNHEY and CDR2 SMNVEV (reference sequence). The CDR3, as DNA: TGTGCCAGCAGTTTAGAGCATCGCGGCTATGGCTACACCTTC. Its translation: CASSLEHRGYGYTF.

The CDR3 DNA reads as TGTGCCAGCAGTCGACAGGGACCATCTTCTGGAAACACCATATATTTT. It specifies CASSRQGPSSGNTIYF. The chain joins TRBV27 to TRBJ1-3; 7 bases are a match to TRBD1. V lost 5 bases, J lost 1 base, and 8 bases stayed unmatched. The CDR3 has 16 residues. Looked up from germline, CDR1 is MNHEY and CDR2 is SMNVEV (reference sequence).

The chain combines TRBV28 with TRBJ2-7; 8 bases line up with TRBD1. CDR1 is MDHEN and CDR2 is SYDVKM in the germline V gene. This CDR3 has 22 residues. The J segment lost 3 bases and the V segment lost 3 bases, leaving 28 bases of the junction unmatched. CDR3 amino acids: CASSFSLQPDNDQGARGYEQYF. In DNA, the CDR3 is TGTGCCAGCAGTTTTTCTCTCCAACCAGACAACGATCAGGGGGCTAGAGGCTACGAGCAGTACTTC.

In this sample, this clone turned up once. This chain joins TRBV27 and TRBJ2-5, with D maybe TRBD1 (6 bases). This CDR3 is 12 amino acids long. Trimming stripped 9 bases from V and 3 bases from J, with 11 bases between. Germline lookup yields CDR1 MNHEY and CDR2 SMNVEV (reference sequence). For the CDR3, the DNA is TGTGCCAGAAATGGGACAAAAGAGACCCAGTACTTC. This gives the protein CARNGTKETQYF.

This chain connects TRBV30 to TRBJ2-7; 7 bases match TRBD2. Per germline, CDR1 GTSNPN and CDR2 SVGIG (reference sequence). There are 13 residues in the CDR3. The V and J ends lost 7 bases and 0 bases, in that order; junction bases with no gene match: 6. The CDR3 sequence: CASRLASSYEQYF. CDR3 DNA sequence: TGTGCCTCCCGACTAGCCAGCTCCTACGAGCAGTACTTC.